The 27 T cell receptor beta chains presented below share a single source sample, sequenced in a study of T cells after posttransplantation cyclophosphamide. Here immunoSEQ multiplex PCR was the method, and the copy in TCRdb shows in-frame clones only, minus some. The sample has tens of thousands of clones, none seen only once. Sequencing used PBMCs. These receptors all come from a man in his fifties or sixties in good health, CMV-negative, and a related stem cell transplant donor.

This clone was observed many times. V gene TRBV11-2 combines with J gene TRBJ2-7; D uncertain. Germline values: CDR1 SGHAT, CDR2 FQNNGV. Trimming took 2 bases from V and 2 from J, leaving 13 bases between them. The CDR3 contains 15 residues. The CDR3 region has the DNA TGTGCCAGCAGCTTACCGAGCCCCTACCCCTACGAGCAGTACTTC. The encoded protein is CASSLPSPYPYEQYF.

In its sample, this clone was seen many times. The V and J genes are TRBV25-1 and TRBJ1-5; 9 bases agree with TRBD1. J was trimmed by 6 bases and V by 7 bases; bases with no gene match: 7. Germline-derived CDR1 and CDR2 are MGHDK and SYGVNS. The CDR3 has 14 residues. The CDR3 sequence: CASKGTGSFQPQHF. CDR3 coding DNA: TGTGCCAGCAAAGGGACAGGGTCTTTTCAGCCCCAGCATTTT.

This clone came up many times. The rearrangement joins TRBV7-3 to TRBJ2-2; TRBD2 aligns across 7 bases. The germline V gene encodes CDR1 SGHTA and CDR2 FQGTGA. This CDR3 has 17 residues. V was pared by 3 bases and J by 1 base, with 8 bases of the junction left unmatched. DNA for the CDR3: TGTGCCAGCAGCTTTTTGCGGGGCGGGAGGAACACCGGGGAGCTGTTTTTT. Amino acid sequence: CASSFLRGGRNTGELFF.

This clone showed up many times. CDR3 sequence reads: CASSSLWTGRMNTEAFF. CDR3 in DNA: TGTGCCAGCAGCTCTCTATGGACAGGGCGTATGAACACTGAAGCTTTCTTT. The chain couples TRBV7-2 to TRBJ1-1, with 8 bases that match TRBD1. The V gene end was trimmed by 4 bases and the J gene end by 0 bases; junction bases not matched to a gene: 10. CDR1 and CDR2 from the germline V gene are SGHTA and FQGNSA. The CDR3 has 17 amino acids. The full variable domain, its missing parts supplied by reference TRBV7-2 and TRBJ1-1, is GAGVSQSPSNKVTEKGKDVELRCDPISGHTALYWYRQSLGQGLEFLIYFQGNSAPDKSGLPSDRFSAERTGGSVSTLTIQRTQQEDSAVYLCASSSLWTGRMNTEAFFGQGTRLTVV.

This clone occurred many times. The genes are TRBV7-3 and TRBJ2-1; perhaps TRBD2 as D (6 bases). This CDR3 is built from 17 residues. Germline CDR1 reads SGHTA; CDR2 reads FQGTGA. Trimming stripped 5 bases from V and 4 bases from J, with 21 bases between. CDR3 sequence reads: CASSPDGDGGEYNEQFF. DNA of the CDR3: TGTGCCAGCAGCCCCGACGGGGATGGCGGGGAGTACAATGAGCAGTTCTTC.

The sample holds many counts of this clone. This chain connects TRBV7-2 to TRBJ1-1, with 7 bases identical to TRBD1. The CDR3 has 13 amino acids. V was clipped by 3 bases and J by 6 bases; unmatched bases: 4. Per germline, CDR1 SGHTA and CDR2 FQGNSA. The CDR3 protein is CASSFQGGSEAFF. Here the CDR3 DNA reads TGTGCCAGCAGCTTCCAAGGGGGCTCTGAAGCTTTCTTT.

This clone was seen repeatedly, ten times or more. V gene TRBV2 combines with J gene TRBJ2-3, with D hard to call. Between the trimmed V and J ends, which lost 7 bases and 0 bases, there was a span of 14 bases. The CDR3 loop spans 15 amino acids. The germline V gene has CDR1 SNHLY and CDR2 FYNNEI. This CDR3 reads CASTRGTSSTDTQYF. As DNA, the CDR3 is TGTGCCAGCACCCGAGGAACTTCTAGCACAGATACGCAGTATTTT.

This clone was seen at least ten times. V and J are TRBV5-8 and TRBJ1-5, with TRBD1 matching 7 bases. Losses at the gene ends were 8 bases for V and 5 bases for J; bases not matched to a gene: 10. The CDR3 has 14 residues. CDR1 is SGHTS, CDR2 YDEGEE, per germline. In nucleotides, the CDR3 is TGTGCCAGTCAAAGACCCCAGGGGGATCAGCCCCAGCATTTT. This codes for CASQRPQGDQPQHF.

This clone was recorded at least ten times. One end of the junction is discordant with germline, which a read error may explain. The CDR3 region has the DNA TGTGCCAGCAGCGTAGACTATGACTACACCTTC. It is translated as CASSVDYDYTF. This chain connects TRBV9 to TRBJ1-2; D not certain. This CDR3 comprises 11 residues. Germline CDR1 reads SGDLS; CDR2 reads YYNGEE.

This clone was seen ten or more times. V gene TRBV19 combines with J gene TRBJ2-1, with 10 bases lining up with TRBD2. This CDR3 is 15 amino acids long. The V and J ends lost 6 bases and 2 bases, in that order; junction bases with no gene match: 4. Germline lookup yields CDR1 LNHDA and CDR2 SQIVND (reference sequence). DNA for the CDR3: TGTGCCAGTAGACGAGCGGGGGGGACCTACAATGAGCAGTTCTTC. Amino acid sequence: CASRRAGGTYNEQFF. The variable domain in full, with the rest retrieved from reference TRBV19 and TRBJ2-1, is DGGITQSPKYLFRKEGQNVTLSCEQNLNHDAMYWYRQDPGQGLRLIYYSQIVNDFQKGDIAEGYSVSREKKESFPLTVTSAQKNPTAFYLCASRRAGGTYNEQFFGPGTRLTVL.

This clone was detected ten times or more. This rearrangement joins TRBV29-1 to TRBJ2-3, with D possibly matching TRBD1 (5 bases). V lost 3 bases to trimming and J lost 3 bases, with 10 bases between them. Germline CDR1 is SQVTM and CDR2 is ANQGSEA. The CDR3 is 13 residues long. The CDR3 loop is CSVEGQGTDTQYF. CDR3 DNA: TGCAGCGTTGAGGGGCAGGGTACAGATACGCAGTATTTT.

This clone was detected many times. The chain combines TRBV12-2 with TRBJ1-1; the table calls TRBD1, which could not be checked here. TRBV12-2 is reported as a pseudogene. This CDR3 region has 16 residues. For the CDR3, the DNA is TGTGCAAGTCGCTTGGGTCACAGGGGGCGTGATGGTGAAGCTTTCTTT. It specifies CASRLGHRGRDGEAFF.

This clone was detected many times. This sample also contains other DNA sequences that code for the same CDR3. The V call is TRBV13, the J call TRBJ2-1, with 8 nucleotides matching TRBD1. The germline CDR1 and CDR2 sequences are PRHDT and FYEKMQ (reference sequence). Trimming removed 5 bases from V and 6 bases from J; junction bases left unmatched: 3. There are 13 residues in the CDR3. The CDR3 reads CASSLGQGNEQFF. The DNA of the CDR3 is TGTGCCAGCAGCCTCGGACAGGGCAATGAGCAGTTCTTC.

This clone was observed many times. The chain employs TRBV15 and TRBJ1-2; D is undetermined. The CDR3 is made up of 15 amino acids. V lost 0 bases to trimming and J lost 8 bases, with 16 bases between them. Germline assignment: CDR1 LNHNV and CDR2 YYDKDF (reference sequence). In DNA, the CDR3 is TGTGCCACCAGCAGAGATGGGCAGTCCCAAAGAGGCTACACCTTC. Protein product: CATSRDGQSQRGYTF.

This clone occurred many times. The CDR3 DNA follows: TGTGCCAGCTCACCGGGGACAGGCGTTAATAGCAATCAGCCCCAGCATTTT. Residues: CASSPGTGVNSNQPQHF. The rearrangement links TRBV18 to TRBJ1-5; 8 positions match TRBD1. V dropped 3 bases and J dropped 0; count of bases not matched to a gene: 7. Per germline, CDR1 KGHSH and CDR2 LQKENI. CDR3 size: 17 residues.

CDR3 in amino acids: CASSEERLELHEQYF. The CDR3 DNA follows: TGTGCCAGCAGCGAAGAAAGGCTAGAGCTACACGAGCAGTACTTC. The chain has TRBV5-6 and TRBJ2-7; D gene ambiguous. From germline, CDR1 is SGHDT and CDR2 YYEEEE. The V end lost 4 bases, the J end lost 5 bases, and 19 bases lay between the germline ends. The CDR3 runs to 15 residues. Drawing the rest from reference TRBV5-6 and TRBJ2-7, the complete variable domain is DAGVTQSPTHLIKTRGQQVTLRCSPKSGHDTVSWYQQALGQGPQFIFQYYEEEERQRGNFPDRFSGHQFPNYSSELNVNALLLGDSALYLCASSEERLELHEQYFGPGTRLTVT.

Ten or more counts support this clone. V is TRBV10-3 and J is TRBJ2-3; D is perhaps TRBD2 (5 bases). The CDR3 consists of 15 residues. Germline CDR1 ENHRY, CDR2 SYGVKD. V lost 6 bases and J lost 4, with 17 bases in between. The CDR3 loop is CAISSGLLEADTQYF. DNA for the CDR3: TGTGCCATCAGCTCAGGACTCCTCGAGGCAGATACGCAGTATTTT.

This clone was seen many times. The J gene is TRBJ1-1, the V gene TRBV19; the D is unclear. The CDR3 loop spans 12 amino acids. V lost 4 bases, J lost 6 bases, and 9 bases lay in between. Germline CDR1 and CDR2: LNHDA and SQIVND (reference sequence). CDR3 protein: CASSTRSSEAFF. The CDR3 nucleotides read TGTGCCAGTAGTACCCGGAGCTCTGAAGCTTTCTTT.

At least ten counts were recorded for this clone. This rearrangement joins TRBV6-6 to TRBJ1-2; TRBD1 might be the D (5 bases). This CDR3 contains 13 residues. Trimming removed 0 bases at V and 7 bases at J, with 9 bases between. Germline CDR1 MNHNY, CDR2 SVGAGI (reference sequence). Here the CDR3 DNA reads TGTGCCAGCAGTTACTCGCAGGGCCGTGGCTACACCTTC. Protein: CASSYSQGRGYTF.

This clone appeared many times. The DNA of the CDR3 is TGCGCCAGCAGCTTTTGGGACAGGGGGGGCTTTGCCGGGGAGCTGTTTTTT. It codes for CASSFWDRGGFAGELFF. This sequence joins TRBV5-1 and TRBJ2-2; TRBD1 aligns across 11 bases. Trimming took 2 bases from V and 6 from J; bases not matched to a gene: 9. The CDR3 sequence is 17 residues long. From germline, CDR1 is SGHRS and CDR2 YFSETQ.

This clone was counted at least ten times. The gene calls are TRBV4-1 and TRBJ2-3; TRBD1 matches 9 bases. V lost 8 bases and J lost 5; bases outside the gene matches: 8. CDR3 length: 14 residues. Germline V gives CDR1 MGHRA, CDR2 YSYEKL. CDR3 nucleotide sequence: TGCGCCAGCCGTCTACAGGGGGCGGTAGATACGCAGTATTTT. It specifies CASRLQGAVDTQYF.

This clone was seen more than once but under ten times. The chain couples TRBV14 to TRBJ2-5, with 8 bases matching TRBD1. The trim removed 1 base at V and 8 bases at J, leaving 3 bases unmatched. Germline V gene sequence: CDR1 SGHDN, CDR2 FVKESK. This CDR3 has 13 residues. Here the CDR3 reads CASSQAGGGTQYF. In nucleotides, the CDR3 is TGTGCCAGCAGCCAAGCAGGGGGCGGAACCCAGTACTTC. The full variable domain, with the rest looked up from reference TRBV14 and TRBJ2-5, is EAGVTQFPSHSVIEKGQTVTLRCDPISGHDNLYWYRRVMGKEIKFLLHFVKESKQDESGMPNNRFLAERTGGTYSTLKVQPAELEDSGVYFCASSQAGGGTQYFGPGTRLLVL.

This clone was recorded many times. The chain recombines TRBV5-6 with TRBJ2-1; a weak D match, TRBD2 (5 bases). Germline CDR1 and CDR2: SGHDT and YYEEEE. V lost 4 bases and J 1 base, leaving 9 bases between the germline ends. This CDR3 has 14 residues. CDR3 in amino acids: CASSQTGSYNEQFF. CDR3 nucleotides: TGTGCCAGCAGCCAGACGGGGTCCTACAATGAGCAGTTCTTC.

This clone was observed a few times. The chain recombines TRBV13 with TRBJ2-7; 8 bases agree with TRBD2. Looked up from germline, CDR1 is PRHDT and CDR2 is FYEKMQ (reference sequence). The ends lost 5 bases at V and 6 bases at J; junction bases unmatched: 9. The CDR3 is made up of 14 amino acids. The CDR3 DNA sequence: TGTGCCAGCAGCACCCCGGGGGGGCACAGCGAGCAGTACTTC. It specifies CASSTPGGHSEQYF.

This clone was seen at least ten times. The rearrangement links TRBV7-9 to TRBJ2-3; tentatively, D is TRBD2 (5 bases). There are 16 residues in the CDR3. Trimming shortened V by 7 bases and J by 3 bases, and 20 bases separated the two germline ends. Germline values: CDR1 SEHNR, CDR2 FQNEAQ (reference sequence). DNA of the CDR3: TGTGCCAGCACCTCGAGGTGGGAGTTAAGGACAGATACGCAGTATTTT. This encodes CASTSRWELRTDTQYF.

There are many counts of this clone. CDR3 DNA sequence: TGTGCCAGCAGCCCCCGACTAGCGGGAGGGCTCGGGAACATTCAGTACTTC. The encoded protein is CASSPRLAGGLGNIQYF. The chain is built from TRBV5-4 and TRBJ2-4, with 14 nucleotides matching TRBD2. V lost 4 bases to trimming and J lost 7 bases; unmatched junction nucleotides: 10. CDR1 and CDR2 from the germline V gene are SGHNT and YYREEE (reference sequence). The CDR3 is 17 residues long.

This clone was seen at least ten times. J is TRBJ2-6 and V is TRBV7-6; no clear D. The CDR3 is made up of 19 amino acids. The germline CDR1 and CDR2 sequences are SGHVS and FNYEAQ. Trimming removed 5 bases from V and 0 bases from J, with 20 bases in between. CDR3 nucleotides: TGTGCCAGCAGCACAAGCACGGCCAGGTTGAGCTCTGGGGCCAACGTCCTGACTTTC. This codes for CASSTSTARLSSGANVLTF.